Reported below is one T cell receptor beta chain. The sample comes from a study of blood T cell repertoires in COVID-19. For the study at large: Spain, Italy and the United States supplied samples that represented acute and convalescent COVID-19. Nucleic acid was either cDNA or gDNA, and it came from T cells, B-cell-depleted T cells, or PBMCs.

In the original processing: Amplifying reference gene primers gave estimates of nucleated cell counts. TCRdb's table, derived via immunoSEQ multiplex PCR, lists solely in-frame clones and lacks some. Clone size and V and J calls were adopted from that table, with D and trimming inferred from the DNA. Of under 200,000 clones in the sample, around 89% were seen once. This clonotype was sampled from a man aged 35-49 years with active or convalescent COVID-19. The specimen was peripheral blood.

The CDR3 DNA sequence: TGTGCCAGCAGCCTACAGGGGGTTAGCTATGGCTACACCTTC. Translation: CASSLQGVSYGYTF. The chain combines TRBV7-2 with TRBJ1-2; 8 bases align to TRBD1. This CDR3 contains 14 residues. Germline assignment: CDR1 SGHTA and CDR2 FQGNSA. With 5 bases clipped from V and 4 bases from J, the junction kept 6 bases outside the gene matches.